A selection of T cell receptor beta chains follows, all from one sample in a study of OX40 agonist ivuxolimab in advanced cancers. This table comes from immunoSEQ multiplex PCR, and its TCRdb copy is limited to in-frame clones, with some not included. In the table there are 80,000 to 100,000 clones, roughly 84% of which are singletons. This specimen was CD4+ or CD8+ T cells sorted from blood, taken in a trial of the OX40 agonist ivuxolimab. The receptors come from an adult with an advanced solid tumor such as melanoma, head and neck, liver or kidney cancer. Each CDR3 is given with its conserved first and last residue. D genes are given only for firm matches. Size is stated for part of the rows, as once, few or many counts, or as a class when the clone is expanded.

D gene: -
V gene: TRBV4-1
clone size: -
J gene: TRBJ1-1
CDR3 DNA: TGCGCCAGCAGCCAAGATTTCTCGGCAGGCCGAGTTGGGACGGCTGAAGCTTTCTTT
CDR3 protein: CASSQDFSAGRVGTAEAFF

D gene: -
V gene: TRBV18
clone size: once
J gene: TRBJ2-4
CDR3 DNA: TGTGCCAGCTCACCACCCTCCGGGACCACCAAAAACATTCAGTACTTC
CDR3 protein: CASSPPSGTTKNIQYF

D gene: TRBD1
V gene: TRBV7-3
clone size: once
J gene: TRBJ1-5
CDR3 DNA: TGTGCCAGCAGCGCGGACAGGGATCAGCCCCAGCATTTT
CDR3 protein: CASSADRDQPQHF

D gene: TRBD2
V gene: TRBV19
clone size: -
J gene: TRBJ2-1
CDR3 DNA: TGTGCCAGTAGTACACAGCGGGGGGGGTCCTACAATGAGCAGTTCTTC
CDR3 protein: CASSTQRGGSYNEQFF

D gene: TRBD1
V gene: TRBV6-5
clone size: once
J gene: TRBJ2-2
CDR3 DNA: TGTGCCAGCAGTTACGCCTCAGGGGGCCGAACCGGGGAGCTGTTTTTT
CDR3 protein: CASSYASGGRTGELFF

D gene: TRBD1
V gene: TRBV19
clone size: -
J gene: TRBJ2-7
CDR3 DNA: TGTGCCAGTATGCCAACCCCCGGGACAGCAAACAGCTCCTACGAGCAGTACTTC
CDR3 protein: CASMPTPGTANSSYEQYF

D gene: -
V gene: TRBV5-1
clone size: -
J gene: TRBJ1-6
CDR3 DNA: TGCGCCAGCAGCTTGGTCGGAGCCTATAATTCACCCCTCCACTTT
CDR3 protein: CASSLVGAYNSPLHF

D gene: -
V gene: TRBV29-1
clone size: -
J gene: TRBJ1-1
CDR3 DNA: TGCAGCGTTGTTCGACGTAGCTGGAACACTGAAGCTTTCTTT
CDR3 protein: CSVVRRSWNTEAFF

D gene: -
V gene: TRBV14
clone size: -
J gene: TRBJ2-7
CDR3 DNA: TGTGCCAGCAGCCCCCGGGACCCCGGCGAGCAGTACTTC
CDR3 protein: CASSPRDPGEQYF

D gene: -
V gene: TRBV14
clone size: -
J gene: TRBJ2-5
CDR3 DNA: TGTGCCAGCAGCCAAGATCACGGCAGCCAAGAGACCCAGTACTTC
CDR3 protein: CASSQDHGSQETQYF

D gene: -
V gene: TRBV30
clone size: -
J gene: TRBJ1-3
CDR3 DNA: TGTGCCTGGAGTACCGACAGGCTTGCCTCTGGAAACACCATATATTTT
CDR3 protein: CAWSTDRLASGNTIYF

D gene: -
V gene: TRBV5-8
clone size: few
J gene: TRBJ1-1
CDR3 DNA: TGTGCCAGCAGCTTGGGAAGAAATGAAGCTTTCTTT
CDR3 protein: CASSLGRNEAFF

D gene: -
V gene: TRBV10-2
clone size: -
J gene: TRBJ2-3
CDR3 DNA: TGCGCCAGCAGTGAGTCGGGTCGCACAGATACGCAGTATTTT
CDR3 protein: CASSESGRTDTQYF

D gene: -
V gene: TRBV2
clone size: -
J gene: TRBJ1-4
CDR3 DNA: TGTGCCAGCACTCCCGAGGGGGGGTCCGGTGAAAAACTGTTTTTT
CDR3 protein: CASTPEGGSGEKLFF

D gene: -
V gene: TRBV7-2
clone size: -
J gene: TRBJ2-1
CDR3 DNA: TGTGCCAGCAGCTTTCCGCCTCCTCGGGCGACCTTGGGGCAGTTCTTC
CDR3 protein: CASSFPPPRATLGQFF

D gene: TRBD2
V gene: TRBV19
clone size: -
J gene: TRBJ2-7
CDR3 DNA: TGTGCCAGTAGTAGGGGTACGGGGGGGCCACTCTACGAGCAGTACTTC
CDR3 protein: CASSRGTGGPLYEQYF

D gene: TRBD1
V gene: TRBV6-5
clone size: once
J gene: TRBJ1-5
CDR3 DNA: TGTGCCAGCAGTACCCGGACAGGTACCCAGCCCCAGCATTTT
CDR3 protein: CASSTRTGTQPQHF

D gene: TRBD1
V gene: TRBV29-1
clone size: -
J gene: TRBJ1-1
CDR3 DNA: TGCAGCGTAAGAGACAGGGCGGGCACTGAAGCTTTCTTT
CDR3 protein: CSVRDRAGTEAFF

D gene: -
V gene: TRBV5-1
clone size: few
J gene: TRBJ2-5
CDR3 DNA: TGCGCCAGCGCGAGGACCATTGGGGGTGAGACCCAGTACTTC
CDR3 protein: CASARTIGGETQYF